The clone carrying this T cell receptor (beta chain) has only a few counts. Antigen unknown. Within the sample, other DNA sequences also encode this same CDR3. The data are from a study of shared clonotypes between healthy human individuals. Turning to the study itself: Two women and a few men aged 18 to 49 served as donors. Each donor had three CD4 naive, three CD4 memory, two CD8 naive and one CD8 memory plate.

Whole-study findings and limits: What naive subsets generally showed was a larger estimated richness than memory subsets showed.

The authors divided CD4+ cells into CD45RA+ naive and CD45RA-negative memory subsets. Germline CDR1 reads SNHLY; CDR2 reads FYNNEI. The CDR3 consists of 16 residues. V gave up 6 bases and J gave up 0 bases, with 15 bases separating them. The assay was immunoSEQ multiplex PCR, and TCRdb's table has in-frame clones only and misses some. This repertoire shows around 720,000 clones, more than 70% found once; its top ten account for 1.5% to 2%. The sequence came from a woman in her twenties or thirties in good health. The sequenced sample consisted of memory CD4+ T cells sorted from blood. Subset: CD45RA-negative fraction. V gene TRBV2 combines with J gene TRBJ1-5; D might be TRBD1 (6 bases). Written as DNA, the CDR3 is TGTGCCAGCAGCCCCGGGACATCTTATAGCAATCAGCCCCAGCATTTT. Encoded protein: CASSPGTSYSNQPQHF.